The present T cell receptor (beta chain) was sequenced within a study of human T cells and chemical hapten exposure. Study results and caveats: No alteration of TCRs above 1 in 1000 frequency was seen with DPC sensitization. There was alopecia in the donors, so their immune response may differ from that of healthy people.

TCRdb independently ran MiXCR on the RACE reads; one entry per CDR3 protein. The repertoire holds 75,000 to 90,000 distinct CDR3 sequences, with over 6% as singletons. In this sample, this clonotype turned up a few times. The antigen is undetermined. After removal of 6 bases from V and 2 bases from J, the junction contained 4 bases not matched to a gene. This CDR3 is 13 amino acids long. Germline-derived CDR1 and CDR2 are LGHDT and YNNKEL (reference sequence). Time point specified: patch test 1, 2 weeks after DPC sensitization. Stated treatment: therapeutic diphenylcyclopropenone sensitization with weekly scalp DPC.

This sequence was found in a woman aged 30 to 39 with alopecia areata. Some clones in this sample may be carry-over from other donors' samples. The sample here was whole blood, taken in connection with sensitization to the hapten diphenylcyclopropenone (DPC). V usage is TRBV3-1 and J usage is TRBJ2-7; TRBD1 matches at 7 bases. CDR3 nucleotides: TGTGCCAGCAGGCGACAGGGAACCTACGAGCAGTACTTC. It codes for CASRRQGTYEQYF.